Below, 11 T cell receptor beta chains from the same sample are listed, as sequenced in a study of cytomegalovirus exposure and HLA in healthy donors. PCR used 60 Vbeta primers and 13 Jbeta primers. Some clones are missing from TCRdb's copy, which holds only in-frame ones; the method was immunoSEQ multiplex PCR. Among under 150,000 clones listed, approximately 84% were seen once. The material sequenced was PBMCs. The receptors originated from a boy aged 2 to 10 in good health and CMV-seronegative.

V gene TRBV19 combines with J gene TRBJ2-1; the match to TRBD2 covers 10 bases. The CDR3 has 13 residues. Germline V gene data show CDR1 as LNHDA and CDR2 as SQIVND (reference sequence). V shed 5 bases, J shed 11 bases, and the junction held 6 bases outside the gene matches. In nucleotides, the CDR3 is TGTGCCAGTAGTCTCGGGACTAGCGTACAGCAGTTCTTC. Amino acids: CASSLGTSVQQFF.

This chain joins TRBV7-9 and TRBJ2-2; 10 nucleotides line up with TRBD1. This CDR3 contains 15 residues. V was pared by 4 bases and J by 3 bases, with 2 bases of the junction left unmatched. The germline V gene has CDR1 SEHNR and CDR2 FQNEAQ (reference sequence). CDR3 loop: CASSSGTGDTGELFF. The CDR3 DNA reads TGTGCCAGCAGCTCCGGGACAGGGGACACCGGGGAGCTGTTTTTT.

The chain carries TRBV14 and TRBJ2-5, with TRBD2 matching 10 bases. The CDR3 covers 15 residues. Germline loops: CDR1 SGHDN, CDR2 FVKESK. With V trimmed by 0 bases and J by 3 bases, 1 base remained unmatched. The CDR3 here is CASSQDGLAEETQYF. In DNA form, the CDR3 reads TGTGCCAGCAGCCAAGATGGACTAGCGGAAGAGACCCAGTACTTC.

The sample holds one count of this clone. The chain has TRBV10-3 and TRBJ2-7, with a tentative D call TRBD2 (5 bases). V lost 4 bases and J 7 bases, leaving 11 bases between the germline ends. The CDR3 extends over 12 amino acids. CDR1 is ENHRY and CDR2 is SYGVKD in the germline V gene. The CDR3: CAISVIGLEQYV. The CDR3 bases are TGTGCCATCAGTGTAATAGGACTTGAGCAGTACGTC.

The gene calls are TRBV9 and TRBJ2-7; 7 bases are shared with TRBD1. The CDR3 contains 14 residues. V was clipped by 3 bases and J by 2 bases; unmatched bases: 5. Germline V gene lookup returns CDR1 SGDLS and CDR2 YYNGEE. Here the CDR3 DNA reads TGTGCCAGCAGCGAGAGGGACAGCCCCTACGAGCAGTACTTC. Protein product: CASSERDSPYEQYF.

This rearrangement joins TRBV5-4 to TRBJ2-7; the match to TRBD2 covers 7 bases. The V segment lost 1 base and the J segment 4 bases; nucleotides outside the gene matches: 8. This CDR3 spans 15 amino acids. Germline V gene lookup returns CDR1 SGHNT and CDR2 YYREEE (reference sequence). The DNA for the CDR3 is TGTGCCAGCAGCTTGCAGCGGGACTCATCTTACGAGCAGTACGTC. Its translation: CASSLQRDSSYEQYV.

This chain joins TRBV10-3 and TRBJ2-7, with 12 bases aligning to TRBD1. The J segment lost 3 bases and the V segment lost 7 bases, leaving 4 bases of the junction unmatched. This CDR3 has 14 residues. CDR1 and CDR2 (germline): ENHRY, SYGVKD. DNA of the CDR3: TGTGCCATCAAGGGACAGGGGGCCGTCTACGAGCAGTACTTC. Protein product: CAIKGQGAVYEQYF.

The chain employs TRBV30 and TRBJ2-7, with 12 bases matching TRBD2. With V trimmed by 1 base and J by 10 bases, 17 bases remained unmatched. CDR3 size: 17 residues. Germline CDR1 is GTSNPN and CDR2 is SVGIG (reference sequence). The CDR3 bases are TGTGCCTGGAGTGCCCAGAACTCTAAACTAGCGGGGGGCGGCCAGTACTTC. Amino acid sequence: CAWSAQNSKLAGGGQYF.

The genes are TRBV19 and TRBJ1-4; perhaps TRBD1 as D (6 bases). The CDR3 sequence is 16 residues long. Germline assignment: CDR1 LNHDA and CDR2 SQIVND (reference sequence). V was clipped by 3 bases and J by 8 bases, with 19 bases between them. In DNA form, the CDR3 reads TGTGCCAGTAGTATGTCGGACAGCCCTTGGGGCGAAAAACTGTTTTTT. Translated: CASSMSDSPWGEKLFF.

This clone was observed a single time. CDR3 in DNA: TGTGCCAGCAGTTTTCGGACAGCTTCATTCAATGAGCAGTTCTTC. This sequence encodes CASSFRTASFNEQFF. This chain connects TRBV27 to TRBJ2-1; tentative D call: TRBD1 (6 bases). Trimming stripped 3 bases from V and 6 bases from J, with 15 bases between. This CDR3 is built from 15 residues. CDR1 is MNHEY and CDR2 is SMNVEV in the germline V gene (reference sequence).

This chain uses TRBV5-1 with TRBJ1-1; TRBD1 agrees at 12 bases. CDR1 is SGHRS, CDR2 YFSETQ, per germline. This CDR3 is built from 16 residues. The V segment lost 1 base and the J segment 5 bases; nucleotides outside the gene matches: 6. The CDR3 loop is CASSLTGTGGKTEAFF. CDR3 DNA: TGCGCCAGCAGCTTGACCGGGACAGGGGGCAAAACTGAAGCTTTCTTT.